This TCR beta chain was found in a study of blood T cell repertoires in COVID-19. V lost 0 bases, J lost 3 bases, and 6 bases lay in between. The CDR3 loop spans 13 amino acids. The germline V gene has CDR1 SGHRS and CDR2 YFSETQ. Turning to this clone: This CDR3 is also generated by other DNA sequences in the sample.

Some clones are missing from TCRdb's copy, which holds only in-frame ones; the method was immunoSEQ multiplex PCR. The sample contains 200,000 to 250,000 clones, roughly four fifths of which appear only once. The sample consisted of peripheral blood. V gene TRBV5-1 combines with J gene TRBJ2-5, with D perhaps TRBD2 (6 bases). The receptor was derived from a woman aged 80 or older with COVID-19, enrolled during active disease. CDR3: CASSLGLEETQYF. CDR3 DNA: TGCGCCAGCAGCTTGGGACTAGAAGAGACCCAGTACTTC.